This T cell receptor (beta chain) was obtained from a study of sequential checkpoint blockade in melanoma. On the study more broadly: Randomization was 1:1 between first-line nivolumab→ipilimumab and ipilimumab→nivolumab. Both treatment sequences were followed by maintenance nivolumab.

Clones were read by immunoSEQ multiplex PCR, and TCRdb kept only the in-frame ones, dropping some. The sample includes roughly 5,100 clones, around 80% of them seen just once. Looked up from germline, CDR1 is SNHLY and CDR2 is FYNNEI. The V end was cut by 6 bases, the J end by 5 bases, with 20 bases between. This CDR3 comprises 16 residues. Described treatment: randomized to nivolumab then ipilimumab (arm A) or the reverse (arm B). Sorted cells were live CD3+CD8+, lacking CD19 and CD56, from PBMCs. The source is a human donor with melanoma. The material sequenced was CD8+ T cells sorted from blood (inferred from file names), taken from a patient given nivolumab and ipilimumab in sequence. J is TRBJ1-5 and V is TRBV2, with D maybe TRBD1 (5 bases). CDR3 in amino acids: CASRENPGGSYQPQHF. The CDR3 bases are TGTGCCAGCAGGGAAAACCCCGGGGGTAGTTATCAGCCCCAGCATTTT. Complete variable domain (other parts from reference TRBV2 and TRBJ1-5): EPEVTQTPSHQVTQMGQEVILRCVPISNHLYFYWYRQILGQKVEFLVSFYNNEISEKSEIFDDQFSVERPDGSNFTLKIRSTKLEDSAMYFCASRENPGGSYQPQHFGDGTRLSIL.